This T cell receptor (beta chain) was sequenced for a study of blood T cell repertoires in COVID-19. TCRdb keeps only in-frame clones here, not all; method: immunoSEQ multiplex PCR. The sample yields around 250,000 clones, around 85% seen once. The germline CDR1 and CDR2 sequences are SGHTA and FQGNSA. The CDR3 length is 15 residues. V dropped 5 bases and J dropped 0 bases, with 11 bases sitting between them. Recruits, aged roughly 18 to 90 years, lived in around 24 US areas. Cohort placement rested on clinical history that participants reported themselves. Two negative PCRs, clearance, or symptom resolution characterized the recovered Cohort 3 donors.

The sequence derives from a woman aged 45-60 years who had recovered from COVID-19. Sequenced input: PBMCs or T cells enriched from blood (not recorded which). V gene TRBV7-2 combines with J gene TRBJ2-1, with D unresolved. CDR3 coding DNA: TGTGCCAGCAGCCCCCACTTGAGCTCCTACAATGAGCAGTTCTTC. It translates to CASSPHLSSYNEQFF.